The rows below give T cell receptor beta chains drawn from one sample of a study of molecular identifiers for immune sequencing clone quantification. TCRdb called the PCR reads again in MiXCR, with one record for every CDR3 protein. The sample records around 89,000 distinct CDR3 sequences, about 20% being singletons. The sequenced material came from naive CD8+ T cells from blood, with Jurkat cell RNA spiked in. These receptors all stem from a human donor in good health. Some libraries in this study had Jurkat cell RNA spiked in. Each CDR3 is given with its conserved first and last residue. D genes are given only for firm matches. Expanded clones are given a class, and other clones once, few, many or no size at all.

TRBJ2-7 TRBV5-1 few NA TGCGCCAGCAGCTCTCCCGAGGGGACACGAGGCTACGAGCAGTACTTC CASSSPEGTRGYEQYF
TRBJ1-4 TRBV7-9 many NA TGTGCCAGCAGCTTATCACCCGCAACTAATGAAAAACTGTTTTTT CASSLSPATNEKLFF
TRBJ2-7 TRBV19 many NA TGTGCCAGTAGTACAGACTATCCGTCCTACGAGCAGTACTTC CASSTDYPSYEQYF
TRBJ2-3 TRBV7-2 NA NA TGTGCCAGCAGCCCAATATCCCAAACAGATACGCAGTATTTT CASSPISQTDTQYF
TRBJ1-5 TRBV19 many NA TGTGCCAGTAGTCCCGGTGGGCAGCCCCAGCATTTT CASSPGGQPQHF
TRBJ1-5 TRBV28 many TRBD1 TGTGCCAGCAGTCCGGGACAGGGTAGCAATCAGCCCCAGCATTTT CASSPGQGSNQPQHF
TRBJ2-2 TRBV3-1 many NA TGTGCCAGCAGTCTCTCCGGGGAGCTGTTTTTT CASSLSGELFF
TRBJ2-3 TRBV19 many NA TGTGCCAGTACCGAAGGGGTAGTTACAGATACGCAGTATTTT CASTEGVVTDTQYF
TRBJ2-3 TRBV7-6 many NA TGTGCCAGCAGCCCCGGTGGGGCCTGGGGCACAGATACGCAGTATTTT CASSPGGAWGTDTQYF
TRBJ1-1 TRBV12-3/TRBV12-4 many NA TGTGCCAGCAGTTTAGCCACGGGTCGGGGGGCTTTCTTT CASSLATGRGAFF
TRBJ2-1 TRBV27 many TRBD1 TGTGCCAGCAGTTTCGGAAGCAGGGGGAATGAGCAGTTCTTC CASSFGSRGNEQFF
TRBJ2-1 TRBV20-1 many TRBD1 TGCAGTGCCAAATTTACCGGGACAGGTGAGGGTGAGCAGTTCTTC CSAKFTGTGEGEQFF
TRBJ2-7 TRBV5-1 many TRBD1 TGCGCCAGCAGCTTTACAGGGGGAGGCGAGCAGTACTTC CASSFTGGGEQYF
TRBJ2-2 TRBV27 many NA TGTGCCAGCAGTTTATCGGGGGGGCTCACCGGGGAGCTGTTTTTT CASSLSGGLTGELFF
TRBJ2-7 TRBV7-2 many TRBD1 TGTGCCAGCAGCCCCGGGGACAGGGTCCGCTACGAGCAGTACTTC CASSPGDRVRYEQYF
TRBJ2-1 TRBV7-8 many NA TGTGCCAGCAGCTTATCCTACAATGAGCAGTTCTTC CASSLSYNEQFF
TRBJ2-1 TRBV5-4 many NA TGTGCCAGCAGCTTGTTAGGGAGTGAGCAGTTCTTC CASSLLGSEQFF
TRBJ2-7 TRBV9 many TRBD1 TGTGCCAGCAGCGGGGGGACAGGGGACCCCTACGAGCAGTACTTC CASSGGTGDPYEQYF